This T cell receptor beta chain is from a study of blood T cell repertoires in COVID-19. Germline V lookup: CDR1 MDHEN, CDR2 SYDVKM. The CDR3 length is 13 residues. Trimming removed 11 bases at V and 2 bases at J, with 15 bases between. Authors' methods: Amplifying reference gene primers gave estimates of nucleated cell counts. The table came from immunoSEQ multiplex PCR; TCRdb's copy has only in-frame clones and leaves some out. Clonal size and the V and J genes are those of that table, whereas D and trimming came from the DNA. The table shows 55,000 to 80,000 clones, with nearly 90% occurring only once.

This clonotype was obtained from a man aged 50 to 59 with acute or convalescent COVID-19. The chain uses TRBV28 and TRBJ2-5; D possibly corresponds to TRBD1 (5 bases). Sequenced material: peripheral blood. DNA of the CDR3: TGTGCCGGGGCCGAGGCCGGTCAAGAGACCCAGTACTTC. Its protein product is CAGAEAGQETQYF.